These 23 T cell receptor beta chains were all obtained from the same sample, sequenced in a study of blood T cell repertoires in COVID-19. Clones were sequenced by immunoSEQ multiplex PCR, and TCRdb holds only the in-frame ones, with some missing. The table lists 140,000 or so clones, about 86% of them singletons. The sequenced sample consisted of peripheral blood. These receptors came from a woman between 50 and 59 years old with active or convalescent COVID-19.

The CDR3 region is CSVQGQLNTEAFF. Here the CDR3 DNA reads TGCAGCGTCCAGGGACAGTTGAACACTGAAGCTTTCTTT. V gene TRBV29-1 combines with J gene TRBJ1-1; 7 nucleotides align to TRBD1. This CDR3 is built from 13 residues. V was pared by 6 bases and J by 0 bases, with 4 bases of the junction left unmatched. The V gene's germline CDR1 is SQVTM and CDR2 ANQGSEA.

In DNA, the CDR3 is TGTGCCATCATTCCCGACAGACAGTCCAATGAGCAGTTCTTC. It codes for CAIIPDRQSNEQFF. The gene calls are TRBV10-3 and TRBJ2-1, with TRBD1 as a possible D gene (5 bases). The V end lost 7 bases, the J end lost 6 bases, and 16 bases lay between the germline ends. The CDR3 covers 14 residues. Looked up from germline, CDR1 is ENHRY and CDR2 is SYGVKD.

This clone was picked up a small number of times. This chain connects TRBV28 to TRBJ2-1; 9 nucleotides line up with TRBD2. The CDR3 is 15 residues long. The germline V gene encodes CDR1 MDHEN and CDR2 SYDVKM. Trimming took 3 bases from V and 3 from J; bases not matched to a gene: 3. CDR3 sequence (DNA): TGTGCCAGCAGTTTCAGACTAGCGGTCTACAATGAGCAGTTCTTC. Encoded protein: CASSFRLAVYNEQFF.

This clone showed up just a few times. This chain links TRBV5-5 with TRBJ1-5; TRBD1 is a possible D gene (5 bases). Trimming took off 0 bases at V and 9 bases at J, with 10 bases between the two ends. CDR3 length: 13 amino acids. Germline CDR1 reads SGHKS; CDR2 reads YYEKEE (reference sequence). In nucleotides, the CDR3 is TGTGCCAGCAGCTTGGAGGGGCTCCCGCCCCAGCATTTT. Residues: CASSLEGLPPQHF.

This CDR3 is CASSYTGNYEQYF. The CDR3 nucleotides are TGTGCCAGCAGTTACACAGGTAACTACGAGCAGTACTTC. The gene calls are TRBV27 and TRBJ2-7, with a tentative D call TRBD1 (5 bases). The germline V gene encodes CDR1 MNHEY and CDR2 SMNVEV (reference sequence). CDR3 size: 13 residues. Trimming took off 4 bases at V and 3 bases at J, with 10 bases between the two ends.

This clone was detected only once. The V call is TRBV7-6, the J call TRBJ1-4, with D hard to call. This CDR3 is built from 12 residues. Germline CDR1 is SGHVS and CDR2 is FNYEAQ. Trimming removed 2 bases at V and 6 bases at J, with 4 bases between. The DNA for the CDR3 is TGTGCCAGCAGCTTACCCGATGAAAAACTGTTTTTT. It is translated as CASSLPDEKLFF.

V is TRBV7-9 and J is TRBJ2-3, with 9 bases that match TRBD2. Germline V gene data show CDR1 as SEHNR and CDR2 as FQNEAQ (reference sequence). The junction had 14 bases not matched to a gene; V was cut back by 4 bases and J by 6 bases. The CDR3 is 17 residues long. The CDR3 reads CASSYSPGTSPVDTQYF. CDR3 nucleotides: TGTGCCAGCAGCTATTCTCCCGGGACTAGCCCCGTTGATACGCAGTATTTT.

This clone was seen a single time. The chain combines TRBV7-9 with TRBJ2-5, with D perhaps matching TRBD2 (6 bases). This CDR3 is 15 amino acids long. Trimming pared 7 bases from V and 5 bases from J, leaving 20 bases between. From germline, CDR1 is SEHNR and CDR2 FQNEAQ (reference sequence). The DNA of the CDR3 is TGTGCCAGCACCGTTGGAAGTGGGGCGGGGGAGACCCAGTACTTC. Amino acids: CASTVGSGAGETQYF.

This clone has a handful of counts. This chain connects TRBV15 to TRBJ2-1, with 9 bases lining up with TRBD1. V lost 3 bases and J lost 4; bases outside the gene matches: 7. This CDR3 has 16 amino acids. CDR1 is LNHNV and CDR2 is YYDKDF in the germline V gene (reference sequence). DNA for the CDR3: TGTGCCACCAGCAGCCCCGGGACAGGGAAATACAATGAGCAGTTCTTC. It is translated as CATSSPGTGKYNEQFF.

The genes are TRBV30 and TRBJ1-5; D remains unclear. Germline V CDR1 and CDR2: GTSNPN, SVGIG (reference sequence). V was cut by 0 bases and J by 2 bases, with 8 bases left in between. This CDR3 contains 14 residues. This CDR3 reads CAWSVLAGNQPQHF. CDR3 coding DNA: TGTGCCTGGAGTGTTCTCGCGGGCAATCAGCCCCAGCATTTT.

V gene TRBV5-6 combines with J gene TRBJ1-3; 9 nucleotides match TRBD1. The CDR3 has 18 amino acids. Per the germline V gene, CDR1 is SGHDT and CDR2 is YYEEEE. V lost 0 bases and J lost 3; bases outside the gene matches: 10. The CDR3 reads CASSLAHGTGNFGNTIYF. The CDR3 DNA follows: TGTGCCAGCAGCTTGGCCCACGGGACAGGGAATTTTGGAAACACCATATATTTT.

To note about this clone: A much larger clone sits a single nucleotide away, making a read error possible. CDR3 DNA sequence: TGTGCCAGCAGCTTAGGTCCAGGGGCCTACGAGCAGTACTTC. It codes for CASSLGPGAYEQYF. V is TRBV7-6 and J is TRBJ2-7, with D perhaps matching TRBD1 (6 bases). The V gene lost 1 base and the J gene lost 2 bases, with 9 bases spanning the gap. The CDR3 covers 14 residues. Germline V gene data show CDR1 as SGHVS and CDR2 as FNYEAQ. Complete variable domain (other parts from reference TRBV7-6 and TRBJ2-7): GAGVSQSPRYKVTKRGQDVALRCDPISGHVSLYWYRQALGQGPEFLTYFNYEAQQDKSGLPNDRFSAERPEGSISTLTIQRTEQRDSAMYRCASSLGPGAYEQYFGPGTRLTVT.

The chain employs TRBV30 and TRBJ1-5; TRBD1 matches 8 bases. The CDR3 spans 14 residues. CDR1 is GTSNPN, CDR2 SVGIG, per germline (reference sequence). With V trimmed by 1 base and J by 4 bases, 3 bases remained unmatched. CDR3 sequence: CAWSDTGGNQPQHF. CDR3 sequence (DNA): TGTGCCTGGAGTGATACAGGGGGAAATCAGCCCCAGCATTTT.

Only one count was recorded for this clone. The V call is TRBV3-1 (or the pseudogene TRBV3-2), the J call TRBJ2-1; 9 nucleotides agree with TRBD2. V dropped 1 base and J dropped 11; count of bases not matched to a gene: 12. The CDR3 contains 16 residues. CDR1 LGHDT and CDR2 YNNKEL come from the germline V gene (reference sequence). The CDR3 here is CASSQGGGGAHGQQFF. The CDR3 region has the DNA TGTGCCAGCAGCCAAGGAGGCGGGGGGGCCCACGGCCAGCAGTTCTTC.

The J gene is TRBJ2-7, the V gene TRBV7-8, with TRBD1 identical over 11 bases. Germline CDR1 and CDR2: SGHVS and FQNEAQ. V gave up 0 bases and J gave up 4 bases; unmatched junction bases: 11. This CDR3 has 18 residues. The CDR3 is CASSLAGTGGPSAYEQYF. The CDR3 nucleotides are TGTGCCAGCAGCTTAGCCGGGACAGGGGGGCCTTCGGCGTACGAGCAGTACTTC. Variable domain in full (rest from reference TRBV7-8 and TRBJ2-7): GAGVSQSPRYKVAKRGQDVALRCDPISGHVSLFWYQQALGQGPEFLTYFQNEAQLDKSGLPSDRFFAERPEGSVSTLKIQRTQQEDSAVYLCASSLAGTGGPSAYEQYFGPGTRLTVT.

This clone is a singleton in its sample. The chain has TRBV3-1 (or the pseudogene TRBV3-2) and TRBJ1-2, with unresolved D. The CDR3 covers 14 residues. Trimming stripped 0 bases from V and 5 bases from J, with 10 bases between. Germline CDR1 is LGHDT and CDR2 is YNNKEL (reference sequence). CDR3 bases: TGTGCCAGCAGCCAAGAAGGCCAGGCTTATGGCTACACCTTC. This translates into CASSQEGQAYGYTF.

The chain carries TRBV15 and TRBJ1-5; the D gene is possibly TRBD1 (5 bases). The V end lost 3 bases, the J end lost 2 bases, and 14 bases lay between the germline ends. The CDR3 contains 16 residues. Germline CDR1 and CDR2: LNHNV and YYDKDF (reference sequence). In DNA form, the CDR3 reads TGTGCCACCAGCAGTTGGGGTGGAGGGGGCAATCAGCCCCAGCATTTT. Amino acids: CATSSWGGGGNQPQHF.

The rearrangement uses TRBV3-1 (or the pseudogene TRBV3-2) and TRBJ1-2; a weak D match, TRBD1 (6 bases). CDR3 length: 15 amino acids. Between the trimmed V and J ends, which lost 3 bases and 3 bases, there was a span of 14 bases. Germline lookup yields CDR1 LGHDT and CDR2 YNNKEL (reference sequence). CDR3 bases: TGTGCCAGCAGCCATCGACAGGCTCATGACTATGGCTACACCTTC. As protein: CASSHRQAHDYGYTF.

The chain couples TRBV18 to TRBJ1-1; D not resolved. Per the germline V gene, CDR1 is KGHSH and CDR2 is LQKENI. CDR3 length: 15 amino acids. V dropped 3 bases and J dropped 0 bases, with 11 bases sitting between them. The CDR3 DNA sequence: TGTGCCAGCTCACCCCCGGAGCTTATGAACACTGAAGCTTTCTTT. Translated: CASSPPELMNTEAFF.

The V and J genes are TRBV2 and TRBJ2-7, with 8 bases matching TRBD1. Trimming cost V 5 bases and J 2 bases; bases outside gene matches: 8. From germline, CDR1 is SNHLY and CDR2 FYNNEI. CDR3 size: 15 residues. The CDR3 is CASSLTGTGAYEQYF. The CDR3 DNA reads TGTGCCAGCAGTCTGACTGGGACAGGAGCCTACGAGCAGTACTTC.

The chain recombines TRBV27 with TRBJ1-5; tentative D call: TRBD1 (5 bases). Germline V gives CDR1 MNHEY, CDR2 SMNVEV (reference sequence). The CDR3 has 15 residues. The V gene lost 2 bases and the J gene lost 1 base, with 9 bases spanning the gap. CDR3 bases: TGTGCCAGCAGTTTAACGTACAGGAGCAATCAGCCCCAGCATTTT. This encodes CASSLTYRSNQPQHF.

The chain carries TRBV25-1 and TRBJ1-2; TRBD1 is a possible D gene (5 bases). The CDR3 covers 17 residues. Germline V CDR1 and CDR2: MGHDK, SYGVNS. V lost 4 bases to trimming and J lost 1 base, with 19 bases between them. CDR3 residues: CASSAGGSDGINYGYTF. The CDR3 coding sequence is TGTGCCAGCAGTGCCGGGGGATCAGACGGTATTAACTATGGCTACACCTTC.

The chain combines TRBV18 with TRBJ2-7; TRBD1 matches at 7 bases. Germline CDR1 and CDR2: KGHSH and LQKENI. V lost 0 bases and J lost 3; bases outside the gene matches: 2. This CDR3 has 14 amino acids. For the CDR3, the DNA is TGTGCCAGCTCACCACCGGGACAGTTCTACGAGCAGTACTTC. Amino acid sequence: CASSPPGQFYEQYF.